These 23 T cell receptor beta chains originate from one sample sequenced in a study of T cells in Graves' hyperthyroidism and ophthalmopathy. Researchers took RNA transcripts and amplified the TCR beta CDR3 regions from them. The HTBI primer set drove a first-round RT-PCR of the TCR CDR3. One entry per CDR3 protein, called by TCRdb with MiXCR from the multiplex PCR reads. Among 400,000 or so distinct CDR3 sequences listed, 12% to 15% were seen once. Sequencing was done on a sample of blood. The receptors were sampled from a woman in her sixties with Graves' ophthalmopathy.

This clonotype was picked up many times. This chain joins TRBV20-1 and TRBJ2-1; D possibly matches TRBD1 or TRBD2 (6 bases each). From germline, CDR1 is DFQATT and CDR2 SNEGSKA (reference sequence). Deletions cut 3 bases from V and 4 bases from J, with 13 bases between. The CDR3 extends over 14 amino acids. Here the CDR3 DNA reads TGCAGTGCTAGGGTTAGGGGGGAGTACAATGAGCAGTTCTTC. This codes for CSARVRGEYNEQFF.

With regard to this clonotype: One end of the junction varies from germline; a read error may be responsible. V usage is TRBV6-2 or TRBV6-3 and J usage is TRBJ2-4; 9 bases are shared with TRBD2. Judging by the DNA end, TRBJ2-5 fits better; the J call may be wrong. Germline CDR1 reads MNHEY; CDR2 reads SVGEGT. This CDR3 is built from 13 residues. The CDR3 reads CAGRDLAGRTQYF. Written as DNA, the CDR3 is TGTGCCGGCAGAGATCTAGCGGGAAGGACCCAGTACTTC.

This chain links TRBV14 with TRBJ2-4; unclear D gene. The germline V gene encodes CDR1 SGHDN and CDR2 FVKESK. CDR3 length: 16 amino acids. Trimming stripped 1 base from V and 0 bases from J, with 10 bases between. The CDR3 bases are TGTGCCAGCAGCCAAGCGCCGAACATAGCCAAAAACATTCAGTACTTC. It codes for CASSQAPNIAKNIQYF.

This clonotype has at least ten counts. V is TRBV3-1 and J is TRBJ2-3; TRBD2 is a possible D gene (5 bases). The V gene's germline CDR1 is LGHDT and CDR2 YNNKEL (reference sequence). The length of the CDR3 is 16 residues. V was shortened by 4 bases and J by 0 bases, with 14 bases between the two germline ends. CDR3 protein: CASSPESGRSTDTQYF. CDR3 bases: TGTGCCAGCAGCCCCGAAAGCGGCAGGAGCACAGATACGCAGTATTTT.

This clonotype came up many times. V usage is TRBV28 and J usage is TRBJ2-5; tentatively, D is TRBD1 (7 bases). The CDR3 spans 16 residues. Trimming shortened V by 3 bases and J by 1 base, and 15 bases separated the two germline ends. Germline loops: CDR1 MDHEN, CDR2 SYDVKM. This CDR3 is CASSFQVRDSQETQYF. CDR3 DNA: TGTGCCAGCAGTTTTCAGGTGCGGGACAGCCAAGAGACCCAGTACTTC.

V and J are TRBV24-1 and TRBJ2-5; D uncertain. The length of the CDR3 is 15 residues. Germline V lookup: CDR1 KGHDR, CDR2 SFDVKD. Trimming left V 6 bases short and J 4 bases short, with 17 bases between. In nucleotides, the CDR3 is TGTGCCACCAGTACCGGGCCCCCCTCGGGAGAGACCCAGTACTTC. Translating it yields CATSTGPPSGETQYF.

The chain employs TRBV27 and TRBJ2-2; perhaps TRBD2 as D (6 bases). The CDR3 extends over 16 amino acids. The germline CDR1 and CDR2 sequences are MNHEY and SMNVEV (reference sequence). V gave up 0 bases and J gave up 5 bases, with 13 bases separating them. The CDR3 region has the DNA TGTGCCAGCAGTTTATCAACGGGAGTTAGGACCGGGGAGCTGTTTTTT. It codes for CASSLSTGVRTGELFF.

A word on this clonotype: A single base separates this from a much larger clone, so it may be a read error. The genes are TRBV5-1 and TRBJ1-1, with 8 bases fitting TRBD1. The V gene's germline CDR1 is SGHRS and CDR2 YFSETQ. V lost 4 bases, J lost 4 bases, and 9 bases stayed unmatched. This CDR3 has 15 amino acids. The CDR3 reads CASSPGSGGSTEAFF. DNA for the CDR3: TGCGCCAGCAGCCCAGGGTCAGGGGGCAGCACTGAAGCTTTCTTT.

This clonotype came up many times. This chain uses TRBV30 with TRBJ1-4, with TRBD1 as a possible D gene (5 bases). Trimming removed 3 bases from V and 5 bases from J, with 13 bases in between. The germline gives CDR1 GTSNPN, CDR2 SVGIG (reference sequence). The CDR3 has 14 amino acids. The DNA of the CDR3 is TGTGCCTGGAGCAAACCGGGACTGAATGAAAAACTGTTTTTT. It codes for CAWSKPGLNEKLFF.

This clonotype was recorded a few times. The chain employs TRBV28 and TRBJ2-7; unclear D gene. The germline V gene encodes CDR1 MDHEN and CDR2 SYDVKM. This CDR3 is built from 14 residues. Trimming took 3 bases from V and 3 from J, leaving 12 bases between them. CDR3 region: CASSLVFRDYEQYF. The CDR3 bases are TGTGCCAGCAGTTTGGTCTTTCGAGACTACGAGCAGTACTTC.

This clonotype was recorded at least ten times. V and J are TRBV12-3 or TRBV12-4 and TRBJ1-1; D unresolved. V was shortened by 2 bases and J by 5 bases, with 9 bases between the two germline ends. The length of the CDR3 is 13 residues. CDR3 region: CASSLPGATEAFF. CDR3 nucleotide sequence: TGTGCCAGCAGTTTACCAGGCGCGACTGAAGCTTTCTTT.

The chain is built from TRBV6-2 or TRBV6-3 and TRBJ2-1; D unclear. V was clipped by 0 bases and J by 8 bases, with 8 bases between them. Germline CDR1 reads MNHEY; CDR2 reads SVGEGT. CDR3 length equals 13 residues. The CDR3 DNA follows: TGTGCCAGCAGTTACTCCGGACGGTATGAGCAGTTCTTC. It is translated as CASSYSGRYEQFF.

This chain uses TRBV6-2 or TRBV6-3 with TRBJ2-3, with 12 bases aligning to TRBD1. Germline V lookup: CDR1 MNHEY, CDR2 SVGEGT. V lost 8 bases to trimming and J lost 6 bases; unmatched junction nucleotides: 9. The CDR3 is made up of 15 amino acids. CDR3 in DNA: TGTGCCAGCGGGGGTAGGGACAGGGGGCGTGATACGCAGTATTTT. Amino acids: CASGGRDRGRDTQYF.

The J gene is TRBJ2-2, the V gene TRBV29-1; perhaps TRBD1 as D (6 bases). In germline, CDR1 is SQVTM, CDR2 ANQGSEA. V lost 7 bases to trimming and J lost 3 bases, with 12 bases between them. The CDR3 consists of 13 residues. The CDR3 DNA is TGCAGCGCTACAGGGAAGGACACCGGGGAGCTGTTTTTT. Translation: CSATGKDTGELFF.

This clonotype has more than one count but fewer than ten. The chain has TRBV27 and TRBJ1-6, with 11 bases that match TRBD1. Trimming took 6 bases from V and 7 from J; bases not matched to a gene: 11. CDR1 is MNHEY, CDR2 SMNVEV, per germline (reference sequence). The CDR3 runs 17 residues. The CDR3, as DNA: TGTGCCAGCAGCGCCCGGACAGGGGGCCTTCTCAATTCACCCCTCCACTTT. Protein: CASSARTGGLLNSPLHF.

This clonotype came up many times. The chain combines TRBV20-1 with TRBJ2-1; D ambiguous. Germline V gene data show CDR1 as DFQATT and CDR2 as SNEGSKA (reference sequence). With 3 bases removed from V and 2 bases from J, the gap between germline ends came to 5 bases. The CDR3 runs to 12 residues. This chain's CDR3 is CSASSAYNEQFF. In DNA, the CDR3 is TGCAGTGCTAGTTCGGCCTACAATGAGCAGTTCTTC.

This clonotype was detected ten times or more. The chain couples TRBV5-1 to TRBJ2-1; 11 bases match TRBD2. CDR1 SGHRS and CDR2 YFSETQ come from the germline V gene. The trim removed 0 bases at V and 5 bases at J, leaving 4 bases unmatched. The CDR3 has 16 residues. CDR3 bases: TGCGCCAGCAGCTTGGGGACTAGCGGGCGGAACAATGAGCAGTTCTTC. Translating it yields CASSLGTSGRNNEQFF.

The J gene is TRBJ2-7, the V gene TRBV10-2; no reliable D call. Germline V gene sequence: CDR1 WSHSY, CDR2 SAAADI. V was pared by 6 bases and J by 4 bases, with 7 bases between. CDR3 length equals 11 residues. The CDR3 bases are TGCGCCAGCAGGGCACTTTACGAGCAGTACTTC. Translating gives CASRALYEQYF.

The chain has TRBV2 and TRBJ2-1, with D tentatively TRBD1 or TRBD2 (6 bases each). This CDR3 is 13 amino acids long. Germline loops: CDR1 SNHLY, CDR2 FYNNEI. V was cut by 8 bases and J by 4 bases, with 12 bases left in between. Written as DNA, the CDR3 is TGTGCCAGCCAGGGGAGGATTTACAATGAGCAGTTCTTC. It is translated as CASQGRIYNEQFF.

Many counts were recorded for this clonotype. This sequence joins TRBV11-2 and TRBJ2-3; TRBD2 aligns across 7 bases. Germline V gene sequence: CDR1 SGHAT, CDR2 FQNNGV. The junction had 4 bases not matched to a gene; V was cut back by 6 bases and J by 1 base. This CDR3 region has 14 residues. CDR3 amino acids: CASRMAGGTDTQYF. CDR3 sequence (DNA): TGTGCCAGCAGGATGGCGGGGGGCACAGATACGCAGTATTTT.

This clonotype has ten or more counts. The gene calls are TRBV28 and TRBJ2-1; 7 positions agree with TRBD1. J was trimmed by 1 base and V by 6 bases; bases with no gene match: 3. Germline assignment: CDR1 MDHEN and CDR2 SYDVKM. This CDR3 region has 14 residues. The CDR3 sequence is CASRTGASYNEQFF. CDR3 in DNA: TGTGCCAGCAGAACAGGGGCATCCTACAATGAGCAGTTCTTC.

The chain is built from TRBV25-1 and TRBJ1-5; tentatively, D is TRBD1 (5 bases). The V gene's germline CDR1 is MGHDK and CDR2 SYGVNS. The length of the CDR3 is 15 residues. The V gene lost 2 bases and the J gene lost 3 bases, with 11 bases spanning the gap. The CDR3 is CASSETGVDNQPQHF. The CDR3 bases are TGTGCCAGCAGTGAAACGGGGGTTGACAATCAGCCCCAGCATTTT. The full variable domain, in which reference TRBV25-1 and TRBJ1-5 provide the parts outside the CDR3, is EADIYQTPRYLVIGTGKKITLECSQTMGHDKMYWYQQDPGMELHLIHYSYGVNSTEKGDLSSESTVSRIRTEHFPLTLESARPSHTSQYLCASSETGVDNQPQHFGDGTRLSIL.

This sequence joins TRBV29-1 and TRBJ2-1, with a weak D call TRBD1 (6 bases). V lost 5 bases to trimming and J lost 4 bases, with 18 bases between them. CDR1 is SQVTM, CDR2 ANQGSEA, per germline. The CDR3 sequence is 15 residues long. The CDR3 region is CSVYQRDKMYNEQFF. CDR3 in DNA: TGCAGCGTTTACCAACGGGACAAAATGTACAATGAGCAGTTCTTC.